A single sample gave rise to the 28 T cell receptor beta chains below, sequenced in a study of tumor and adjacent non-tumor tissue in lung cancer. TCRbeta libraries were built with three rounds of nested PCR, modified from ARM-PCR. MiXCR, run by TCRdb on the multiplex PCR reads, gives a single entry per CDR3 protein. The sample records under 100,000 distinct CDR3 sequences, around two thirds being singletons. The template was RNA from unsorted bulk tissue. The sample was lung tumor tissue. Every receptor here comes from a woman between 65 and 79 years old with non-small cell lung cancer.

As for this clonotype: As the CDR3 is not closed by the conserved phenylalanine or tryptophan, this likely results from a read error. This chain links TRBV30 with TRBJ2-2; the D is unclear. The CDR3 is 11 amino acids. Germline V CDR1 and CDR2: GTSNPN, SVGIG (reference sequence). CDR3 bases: TGTACCTGGGAACGGAACGGGGAGCTGTTTTTG. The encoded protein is CTWERNGELFL.

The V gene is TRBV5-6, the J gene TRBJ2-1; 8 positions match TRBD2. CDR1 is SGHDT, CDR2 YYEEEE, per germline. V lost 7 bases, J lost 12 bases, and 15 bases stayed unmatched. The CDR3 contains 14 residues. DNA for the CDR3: TGTGCCAGCGGAGATGACGGGAGGGAACAAGGGCAGTTCTTC. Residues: CASGDDGREQGQFF.

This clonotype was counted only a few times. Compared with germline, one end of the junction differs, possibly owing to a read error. The CDR3 DNA follows: TGTGCCAGCAGCCAAGACAGGGGAGAAAAACTGGTTTTT. Translated, it gives CASSQDRGEKLVF. The chain employs TRBV4-2 and TRBJ1-4; possible D gene TRBD1, 6 bases. The CDR3 runs to 13 residues. CDR1 and CDR2 from the germline V gene are LGHNA and YNFKEQ.

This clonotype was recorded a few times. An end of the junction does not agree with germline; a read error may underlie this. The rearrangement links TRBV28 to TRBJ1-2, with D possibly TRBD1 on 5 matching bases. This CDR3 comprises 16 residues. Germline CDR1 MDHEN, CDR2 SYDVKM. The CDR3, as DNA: TGTGCCAGCAGTTTACTTTTCGACAGAACTAACTTTGGCTACACCTTC. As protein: CASSLLFDRTNFGYTF.

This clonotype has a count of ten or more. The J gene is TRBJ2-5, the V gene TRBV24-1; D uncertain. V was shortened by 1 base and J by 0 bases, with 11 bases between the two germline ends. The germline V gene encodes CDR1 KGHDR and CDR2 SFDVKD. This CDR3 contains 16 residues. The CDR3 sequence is CATSDFGTDNQETQYF. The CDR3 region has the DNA TGTGCCACCAGTGATTTTGGAACAGACAACCAAGAGACCCAGTACTTC.

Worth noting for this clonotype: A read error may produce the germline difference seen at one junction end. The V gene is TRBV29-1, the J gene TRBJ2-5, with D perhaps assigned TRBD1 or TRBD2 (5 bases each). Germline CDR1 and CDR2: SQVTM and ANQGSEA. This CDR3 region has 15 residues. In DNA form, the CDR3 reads TGCAGCGCCGGACCTAGCAGGGCGTACCAAGGGACCCAGTACTTC. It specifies CSAGPSRAYQGTQYF.

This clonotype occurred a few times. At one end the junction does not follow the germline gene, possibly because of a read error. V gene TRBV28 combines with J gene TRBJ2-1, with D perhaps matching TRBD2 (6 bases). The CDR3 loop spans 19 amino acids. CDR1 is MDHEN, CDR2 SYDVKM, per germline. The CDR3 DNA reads TGTACCAGCAGACCCCCGGGACTGGCGGGATCCAGCTCCTACAATGGGCAGTTCTTC. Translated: CTSRPPGLAGSSSYNGQFF.

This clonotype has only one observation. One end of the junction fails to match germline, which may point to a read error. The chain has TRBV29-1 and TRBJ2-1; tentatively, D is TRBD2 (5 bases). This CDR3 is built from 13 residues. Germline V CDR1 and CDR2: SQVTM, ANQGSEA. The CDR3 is CSVAGKVNNEQSF. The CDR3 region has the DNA TGCAGCGTTGCCGGGAAGGTAAACAATGAGCAGTCCTTC.

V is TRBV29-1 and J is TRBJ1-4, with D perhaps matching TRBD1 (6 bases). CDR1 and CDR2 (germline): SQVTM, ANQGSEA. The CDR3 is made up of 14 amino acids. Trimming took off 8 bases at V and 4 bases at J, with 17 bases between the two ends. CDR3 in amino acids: CSIGKGGSNEKLFF. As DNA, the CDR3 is TGCAGCATCGGAAAGGGGGGGAGTAATGAAAAACTGTTTTTT.

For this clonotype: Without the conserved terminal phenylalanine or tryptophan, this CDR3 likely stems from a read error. The CDR3 here is CASSLGMDSYNEQFS. DNA of the CDR3: TGTGCCAGCAGCTTAGGGATGGACTCCTACAATGAGCAGTTCTCC. The genes are TRBV11-2 and TRBJ2-1; D is undetermined. Germline-derived CDR1 and CDR2 are SGHAT and FQNNGV. CDR3 length equals 15 residues. V gave up 1 base and J gave up 0 bases, with 7 bases separating them.

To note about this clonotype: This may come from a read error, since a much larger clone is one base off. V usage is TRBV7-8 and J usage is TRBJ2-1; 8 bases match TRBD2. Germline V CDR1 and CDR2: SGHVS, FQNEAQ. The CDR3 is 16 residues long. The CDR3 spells CASSLGVAGTYNEHFF. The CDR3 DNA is TGTGCCAGCAGCTTAGGGGTAGCGGGGACCTACAATGAGCACTTCTTC.

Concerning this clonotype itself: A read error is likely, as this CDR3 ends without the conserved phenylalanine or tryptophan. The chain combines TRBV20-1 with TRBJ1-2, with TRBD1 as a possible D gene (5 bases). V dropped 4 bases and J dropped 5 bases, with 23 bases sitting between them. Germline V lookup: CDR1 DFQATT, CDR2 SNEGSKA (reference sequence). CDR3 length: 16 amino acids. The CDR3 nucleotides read TGCAGTGCTAACCCTCAACGGGGAGGGGATAGGTATGGCTACACCCTC. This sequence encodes CSANPQRGGDRYGYTL.

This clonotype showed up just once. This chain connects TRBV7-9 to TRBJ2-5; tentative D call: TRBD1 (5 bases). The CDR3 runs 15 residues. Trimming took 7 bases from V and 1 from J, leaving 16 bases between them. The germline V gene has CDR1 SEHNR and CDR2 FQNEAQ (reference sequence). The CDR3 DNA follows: TGTGCCAGCACCAACAGGAAGTCGTGCCAAGAGACCCAGTACTTC. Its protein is CASTNRKSCQETQYF.

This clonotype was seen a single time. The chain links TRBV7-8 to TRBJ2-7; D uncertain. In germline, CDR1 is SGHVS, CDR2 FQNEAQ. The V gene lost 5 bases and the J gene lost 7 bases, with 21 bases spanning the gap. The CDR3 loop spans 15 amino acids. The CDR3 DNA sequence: TGTGCCAGCAGCCTCCTAACGGCAGAGCCTGGGGAGCAGTACTTC. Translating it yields CASSLLTAEPGEQYF. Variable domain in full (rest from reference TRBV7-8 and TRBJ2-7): GAGVSQSPRYKVAKRGQDVALRCDPISGHVSLFWYQQALGQGPEFLTYFQNEAQLDKSGLPSDRFFAERPEGSVSTLKIQRTQQEDSAVYLCASSLLTAEPGEQYFGPGTRLTVT.

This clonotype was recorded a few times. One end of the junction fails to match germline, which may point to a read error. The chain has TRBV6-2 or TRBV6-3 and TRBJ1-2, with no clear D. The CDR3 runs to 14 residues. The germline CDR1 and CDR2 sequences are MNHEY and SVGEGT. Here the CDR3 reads CACSYSPDLYGYTF. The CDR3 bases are TGTGCCTGCAGTTACTCGCCAGATCTATATGGCTACACCTTC.

The CDR3 loop reads CVSNLRAGGNTGELFF. The CDR3 DNA reads TGTGTCAGTAACCTCCGGGCGGGAGGGAACACCGGGGAGCTGTTTTTT. This chain joins TRBV5-4 and TRBJ2-2; the match to TRBD2 covers 8 bases. The CDR3 length is 16 residues. CDR1 and CDR2 from the germline V gene are SGHNT and YYREEE (reference sequence).

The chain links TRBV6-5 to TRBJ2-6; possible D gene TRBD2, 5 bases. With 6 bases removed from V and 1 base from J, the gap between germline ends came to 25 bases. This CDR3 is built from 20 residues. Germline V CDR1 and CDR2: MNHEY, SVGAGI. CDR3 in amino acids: CASSRSGTLRSGSGANVLTF. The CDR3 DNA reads TGTGCCAGCAGCCGTTCCGGTACACTTCGCAGCGGATCTGGGGCCAACGTCCTGACTTTC.

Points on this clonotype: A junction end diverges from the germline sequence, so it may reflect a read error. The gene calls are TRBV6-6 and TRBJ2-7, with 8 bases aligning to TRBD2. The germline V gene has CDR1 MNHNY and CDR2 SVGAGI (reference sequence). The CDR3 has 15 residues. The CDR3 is CVSSYPAGASYEQYF. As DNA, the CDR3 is TGTGTCAGCAGTTACCCAGCGGGAGCCTCCTACGAGCAGTACTTC.

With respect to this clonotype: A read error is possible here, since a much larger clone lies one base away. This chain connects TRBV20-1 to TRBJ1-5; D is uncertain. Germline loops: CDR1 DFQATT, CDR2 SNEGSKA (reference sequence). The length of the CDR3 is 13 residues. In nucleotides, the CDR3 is TGCAGTGCTAGAGATATGTACAATAAGCCCCAGCATTTT. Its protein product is CSARDMYNKPQHF.

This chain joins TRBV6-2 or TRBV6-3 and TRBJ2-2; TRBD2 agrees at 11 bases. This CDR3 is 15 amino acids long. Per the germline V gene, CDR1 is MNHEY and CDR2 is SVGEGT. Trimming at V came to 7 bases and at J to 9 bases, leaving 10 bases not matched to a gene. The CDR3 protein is CASKAGLAETRELFF. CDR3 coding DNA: TGTGCCAGCAAAGCGGGACTAGCGGAGACCCGGGAGCTGTTTTTT.

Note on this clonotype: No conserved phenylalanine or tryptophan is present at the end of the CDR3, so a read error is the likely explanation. The CDR3 sequence: CASNLSYGYTL. CDR3 in DNA: TGCGCCAGCAATCTTTCCTATGGCTACACCTTA. The chain links TRBV10-2 to TRBJ1-2; D is ambiguous. There are 11 residues in the CDR3. Germline CDR1 is WSHSY and CDR2 is SAAADI. With 7 bases removed from V and 4 bases from J, the gap between germline ends came to 7 bases.

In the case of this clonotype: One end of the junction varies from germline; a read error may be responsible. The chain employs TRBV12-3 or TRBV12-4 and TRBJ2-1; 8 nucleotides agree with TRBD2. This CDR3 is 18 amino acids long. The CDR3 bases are TGCACCAGCGAAAACCGAGCGGGAGTACGGGTCTCCTACAATGAGCAGTTCTTC. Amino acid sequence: CTSENRAGVRVSYNEQFF.

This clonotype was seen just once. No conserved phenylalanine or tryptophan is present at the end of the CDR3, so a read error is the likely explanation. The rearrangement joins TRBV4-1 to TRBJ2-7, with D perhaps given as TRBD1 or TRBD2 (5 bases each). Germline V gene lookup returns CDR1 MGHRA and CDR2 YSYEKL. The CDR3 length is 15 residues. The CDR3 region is CASSQNRDGSYGQYL. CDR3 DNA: TGCGCCAGCAGCCAAAACCGGGACGGATCCTACGGGCAGTACTTA.

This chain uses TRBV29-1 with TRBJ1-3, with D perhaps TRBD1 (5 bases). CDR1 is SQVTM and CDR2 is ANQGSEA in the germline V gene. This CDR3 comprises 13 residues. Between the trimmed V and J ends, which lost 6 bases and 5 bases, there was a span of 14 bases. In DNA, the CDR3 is TGCAGCGTCGCTTCGACAGCTAGAAACACCATATATTTT. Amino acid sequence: CSVASTARNTIYF.

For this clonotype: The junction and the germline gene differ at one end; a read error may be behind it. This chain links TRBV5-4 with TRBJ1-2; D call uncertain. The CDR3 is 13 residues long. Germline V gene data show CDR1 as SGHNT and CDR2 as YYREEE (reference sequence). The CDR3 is CARTPGVVDGYTF. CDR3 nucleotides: TGTGCCAGAACCCCAGGTGTGGTCGATGGCTACACATTC.

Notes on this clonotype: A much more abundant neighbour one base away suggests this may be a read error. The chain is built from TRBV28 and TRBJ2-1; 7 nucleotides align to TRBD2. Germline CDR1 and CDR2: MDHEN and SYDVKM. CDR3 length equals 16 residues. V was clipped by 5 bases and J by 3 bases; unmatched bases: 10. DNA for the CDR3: TGTGCCAGCAGTCTCCCGACTAGCTGGAGCTACAATGAGCAGTTCTTC. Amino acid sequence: CASSLPTSWSYNEQFF.

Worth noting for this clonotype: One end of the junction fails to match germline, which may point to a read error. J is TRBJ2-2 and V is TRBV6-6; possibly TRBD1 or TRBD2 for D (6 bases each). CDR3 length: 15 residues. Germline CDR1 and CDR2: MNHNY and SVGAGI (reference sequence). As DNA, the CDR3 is TGTGCTAGCAGTTCCACCGGGGGCGAGACCGGGGAGATGTTTTTT. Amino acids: CASSSTGGETGEMFF.

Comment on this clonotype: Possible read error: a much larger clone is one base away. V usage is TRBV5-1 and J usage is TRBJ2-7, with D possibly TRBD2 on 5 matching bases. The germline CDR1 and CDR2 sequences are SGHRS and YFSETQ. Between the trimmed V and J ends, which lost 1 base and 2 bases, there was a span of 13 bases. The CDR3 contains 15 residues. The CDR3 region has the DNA TGCGCCAGCAGCTTGCCGGGGTGGGAAACCTACGAGCAGTACTTC. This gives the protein CASSLPGWETYEQYF.